This TCR beta chain stems from a study of T cell changes during pregnancy in multiple sclerosis. Trimming took 1 base from V and 4 from J; bases not matched to a gene: 2. CDR1 and CDR2 (germline): SGHTA, FQGNSA. The CDR3 runs 15 residues. Clones were read by immunoSEQ multiplex PCR, and TCRdb kept only the in-frame ones, dropping some. This repertoire shows about 72,000 clones, 91% found once; its top ten account for roughly 0.7%. The sequence came from a female donor in good health, enrolled as a control in a pregnancy study. The chain recombines TRBV7-2 with TRBJ2-7; 12 nucleotides agree with TRBD2. This material consisted of peripheral blood, taken in the third trimester of pregnancy. The CDR3 is CASSLGTSGTYEQYF. The CDR3, as DNA: TGTGCCAGCAGCTTAGGGACTAGCGGGACTTACGAGCAGTACTTC.